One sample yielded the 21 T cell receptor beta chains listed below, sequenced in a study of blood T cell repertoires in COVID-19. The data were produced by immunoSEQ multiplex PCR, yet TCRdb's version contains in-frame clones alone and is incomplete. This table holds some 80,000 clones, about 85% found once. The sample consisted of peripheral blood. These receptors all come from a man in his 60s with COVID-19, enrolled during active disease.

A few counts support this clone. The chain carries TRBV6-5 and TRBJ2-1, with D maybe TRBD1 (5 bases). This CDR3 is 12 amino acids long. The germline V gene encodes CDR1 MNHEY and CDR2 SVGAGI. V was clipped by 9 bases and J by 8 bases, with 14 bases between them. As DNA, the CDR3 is TGTGCCAGAAGGGGCCCCGACCATGAGCAGTTCTTC. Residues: CARRGPDHEQFF.

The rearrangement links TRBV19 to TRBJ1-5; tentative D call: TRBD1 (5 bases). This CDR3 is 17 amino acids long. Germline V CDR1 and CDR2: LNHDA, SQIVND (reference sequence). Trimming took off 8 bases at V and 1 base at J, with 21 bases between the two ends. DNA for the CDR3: TGTGCCAGTTTCCCGACAGTAGTTGGGGTAAGCAATCAGCCCCAGCATTTT. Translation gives CASFPTVVGVSNQPQHF.

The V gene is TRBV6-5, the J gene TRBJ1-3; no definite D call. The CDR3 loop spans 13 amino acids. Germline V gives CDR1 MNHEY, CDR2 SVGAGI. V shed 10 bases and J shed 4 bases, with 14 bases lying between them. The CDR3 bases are TGTGCCACTATGTGGCCAGGAGGAAACACCATATATTTT. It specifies CATMWPGGNTIYF.

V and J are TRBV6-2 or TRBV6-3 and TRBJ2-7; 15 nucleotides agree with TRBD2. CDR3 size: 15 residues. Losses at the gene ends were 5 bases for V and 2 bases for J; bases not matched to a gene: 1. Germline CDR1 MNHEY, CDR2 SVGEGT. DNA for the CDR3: TGTGCCAGCAGTCGGACTAGCGGGGGGGCCTACGAGCAGTACTTC. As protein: CASSRTSGGAYEQYF.

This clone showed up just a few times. CDR3 sequence: CASSLYGYQETQYF. In nucleotides, the CDR3 is TGTGCCAGCAGCCTATACGGGTACCAAGAGACCCAGTACTTC. The rearrangement links TRBV5-5 to TRBJ2-5, with D unclear. CDR3 length: 14 residues. Germline CDR1 is SGHKS and CDR2 is YYEKEE (reference sequence). V lost 4 bases, J lost 0 bases, and 10 bases lay in between.

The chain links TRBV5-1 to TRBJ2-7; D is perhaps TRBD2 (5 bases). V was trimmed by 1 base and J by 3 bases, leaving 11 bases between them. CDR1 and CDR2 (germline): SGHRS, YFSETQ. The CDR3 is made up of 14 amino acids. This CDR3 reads CASSLIGENYEQYF. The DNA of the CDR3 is TGCGCCAGCAGCTTGATCGGGGAAAACTACGAGCAGTACTTC. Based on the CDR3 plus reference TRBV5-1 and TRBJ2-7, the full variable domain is KAGVTQTPRYLIKTRGQQVTLSCSPISGHRSVSWYQQTPGQGLQFLFEYFSETQRNKGNFPGRFSGRQFSNSRSEMNVSTLELGDSALYLCASSLIGENYEQYFGPGTRLTVT.

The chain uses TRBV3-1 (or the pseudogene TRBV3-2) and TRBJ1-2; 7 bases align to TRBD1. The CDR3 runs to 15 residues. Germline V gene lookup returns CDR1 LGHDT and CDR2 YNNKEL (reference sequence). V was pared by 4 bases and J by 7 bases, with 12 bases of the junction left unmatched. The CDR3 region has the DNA TGTGCCAGCAGCCCCCGGACAGGACAAGCAACTGGCTACACCTTC. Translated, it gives CASSPRTGQATGYTF.

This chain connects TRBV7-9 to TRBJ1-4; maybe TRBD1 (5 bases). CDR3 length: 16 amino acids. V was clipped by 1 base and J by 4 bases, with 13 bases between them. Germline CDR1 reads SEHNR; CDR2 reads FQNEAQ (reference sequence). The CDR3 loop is CASSLVGGGNNEKLFF. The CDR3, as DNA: TGTGCCAGCAGCTTAGTTGGTGGGGGGAATAATGAAAAACTGTTTTTT.

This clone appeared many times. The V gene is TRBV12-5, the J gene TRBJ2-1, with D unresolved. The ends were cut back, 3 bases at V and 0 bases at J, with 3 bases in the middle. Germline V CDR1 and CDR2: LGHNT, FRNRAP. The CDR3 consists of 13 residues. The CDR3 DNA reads TGTGCTAGTGGTTTCGGCTCCTACAATGAGCAGTTCTTC. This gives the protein CASGFGSYNEQFF. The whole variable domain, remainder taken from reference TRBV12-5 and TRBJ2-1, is DARVTQTPRHKVTEMGQEVTMRCQPILGHNTVFWYRQTMMQGLELLAYFRNRAPLDDSGMPKDRFSAEMPDATLATLKIQPSEPRDSAVYFCASGFGSYNEQFFGPGTRLTVL.

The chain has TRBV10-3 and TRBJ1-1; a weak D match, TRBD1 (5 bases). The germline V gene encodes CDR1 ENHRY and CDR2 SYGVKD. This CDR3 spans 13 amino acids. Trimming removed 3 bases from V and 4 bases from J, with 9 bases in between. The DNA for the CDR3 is TGTGCCATCAGTGACCAGGGTTCCACTGAAGCTTTCTTT. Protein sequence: CAISDQGSTEAFF.

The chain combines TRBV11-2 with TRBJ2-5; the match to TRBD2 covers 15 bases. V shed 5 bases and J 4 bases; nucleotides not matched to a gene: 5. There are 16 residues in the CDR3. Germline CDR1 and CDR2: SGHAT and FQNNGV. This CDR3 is CASSLGLAGGRETQYF. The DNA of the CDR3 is TGTGCCAGCAGCCTCGGACTAGCGGGGGGGAGAGAGACCCAGTACTTC.

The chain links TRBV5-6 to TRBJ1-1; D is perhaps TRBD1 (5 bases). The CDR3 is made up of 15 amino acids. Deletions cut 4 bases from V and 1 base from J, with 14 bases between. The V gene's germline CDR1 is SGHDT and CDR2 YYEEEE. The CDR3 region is CASSPRQGANTEAFF. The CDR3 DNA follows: TGTGCCAGCAGCCCAAGGCAGGGCGCGAACACTGAAGCTTTCTTT.

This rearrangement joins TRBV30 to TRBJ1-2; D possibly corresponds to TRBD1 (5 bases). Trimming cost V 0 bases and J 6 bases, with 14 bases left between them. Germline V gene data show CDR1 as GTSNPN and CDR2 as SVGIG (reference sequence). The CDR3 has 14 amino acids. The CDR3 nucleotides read TGTGCCTGGAGTGTTGTTGGGGCCATGGATGGCTACACCTTC. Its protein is CAWSVVGAMDGYTF.

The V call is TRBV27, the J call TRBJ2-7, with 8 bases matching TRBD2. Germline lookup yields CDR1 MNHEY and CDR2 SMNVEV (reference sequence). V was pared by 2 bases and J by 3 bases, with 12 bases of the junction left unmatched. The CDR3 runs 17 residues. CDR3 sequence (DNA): TGTGCCAGCAGTTTAGAAGGGCGGGGGGTCACCTTCTACGAGCAGTACTTC. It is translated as CASSLEGRGVTFYEQYF.

CDR3 DNA sequence: TGTGCCAGCAGCCAAGAGGCGCGGGGCTGGTATTTT. This sequence encodes CASSQEARGWYF. The genes are TRBV3-1 (or the pseudogene TRBV3-2) and TRBJ2-3, with D possibly matching TRBD2 (6 bases). The CDR3 extends over 12 amino acids. Per the germline V gene, CDR1 is LGHDT and CDR2 is YNNKEL (reference sequence). V shed 0 bases and J shed 14 bases, with 12 bases lying between them.

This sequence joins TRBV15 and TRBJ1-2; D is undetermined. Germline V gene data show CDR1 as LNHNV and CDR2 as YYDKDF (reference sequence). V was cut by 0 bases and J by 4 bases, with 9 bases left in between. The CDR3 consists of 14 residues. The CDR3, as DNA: TGTGCCACCAGCAGAGACAGAAGTTCCTATGGCTACACCTTC. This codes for CATSRDRSSYGYTF.

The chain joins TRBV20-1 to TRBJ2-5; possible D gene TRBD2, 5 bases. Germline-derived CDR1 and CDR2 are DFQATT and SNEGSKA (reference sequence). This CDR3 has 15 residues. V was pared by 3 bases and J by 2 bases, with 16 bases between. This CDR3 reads CSASGSRGNQETQYF. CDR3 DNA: TGCAGTGCTAGTGGTTCTCGGGGAAATCAAGAGACCCAGTACTTC.

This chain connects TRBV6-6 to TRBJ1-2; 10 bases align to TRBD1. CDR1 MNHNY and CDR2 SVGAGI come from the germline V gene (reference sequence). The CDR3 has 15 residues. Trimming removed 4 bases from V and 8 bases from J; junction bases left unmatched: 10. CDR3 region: CASSSSGTGASGYTF. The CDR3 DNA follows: TGTGCCAGCAGTTCCTCCGGGACAGGGGCATCGGGCTACACCTTC.

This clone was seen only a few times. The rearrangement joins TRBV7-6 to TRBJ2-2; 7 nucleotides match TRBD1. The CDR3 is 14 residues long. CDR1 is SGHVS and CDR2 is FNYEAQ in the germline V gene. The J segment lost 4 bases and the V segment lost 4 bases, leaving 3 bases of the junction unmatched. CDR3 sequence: CASSSTGSTGELFF. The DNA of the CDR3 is TGTGCCAGCAGCTCGACAGGGAGCACCGGGGAGCTGTTTTTT.

CDR3 DNA sequence: TGTGCCAGTAGTCTGACAGGGGTGAACACTGAAGCTTTCTTT. Protein sequence: CASSLTGVNTEAFF. The chain is built from TRBV19 and TRBJ1-1; 8 bases fit TRBD1. The V and J ends lost 5 bases and 0 bases, in that order; junction bases with no gene match: 2. From germline, CDR1 is LNHDA and CDR2 SQIVND (reference sequence). This CDR3 region has 14 residues.

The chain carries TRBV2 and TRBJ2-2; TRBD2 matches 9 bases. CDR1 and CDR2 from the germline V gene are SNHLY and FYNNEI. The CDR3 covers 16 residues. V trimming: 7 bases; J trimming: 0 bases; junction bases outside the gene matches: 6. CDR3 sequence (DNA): TGTGCCAGCAAGCCTAGCGGGACCGCGAACACCGGGGAGCTGTTTTTT. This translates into CASKPSGTANTGELFF.